This T cell receptor beta chain was sequenced for a study of shared clonotypes between healthy human individuals. CD45RA+ naive and CD45RA-negative memory subsets were separated from CD4+ cells. For this clone: Its target is unknown.

The table came from immunoSEQ multiplex PCR; TCRdb's copy has only in-frame clones and leaves some out. In the table there are 2,500,000 or so clones, more than 80% of which are singletons. Study outcomes and limitations: The study found roughly 5% of naive CD4 clonotypes shared across a few donors. An effect of sequencing depth on clonotype sharing among donors was expected. Memory subsets had estimated richness that was generally smaller than that of naive subsets.

J was trimmed by 3 bases and V by 4 bases; bases with no gene match: 11. The germline V gene encodes CDR1 SGHRS and CDR2 YFSETQ. The length of the CDR3 is 16 residues. The chain has TRBV5-1 and TRBJ2-3; 7 positions match TRBD2. The TCR originated in a man between 18 and 29 years old in good health. The sequenced sample consisted of naive CD4+ T cells sorted from blood. Noted subset: CD45RA+ positively selected. The CDR3 here is CASSREAGMGTDTQYF. In nucleotides, the CDR3 is TGCGCCAGCAGCCGGGAGGCGGGGATGGGGACAGATACGCAGTATTTT.